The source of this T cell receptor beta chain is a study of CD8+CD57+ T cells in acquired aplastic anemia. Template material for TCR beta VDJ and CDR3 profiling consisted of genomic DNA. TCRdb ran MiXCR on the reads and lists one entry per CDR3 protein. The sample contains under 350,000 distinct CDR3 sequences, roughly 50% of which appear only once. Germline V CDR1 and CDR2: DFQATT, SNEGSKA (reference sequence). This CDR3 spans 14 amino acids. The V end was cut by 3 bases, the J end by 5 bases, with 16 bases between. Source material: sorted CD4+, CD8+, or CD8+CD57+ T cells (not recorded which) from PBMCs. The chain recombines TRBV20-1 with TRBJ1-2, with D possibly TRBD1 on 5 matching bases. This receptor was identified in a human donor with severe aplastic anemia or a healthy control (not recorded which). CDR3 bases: TGCAGTGCTAGGGCCACGCCGGGGGTTTATGGCTACACCTTC. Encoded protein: CSARATPGVYGYTF.